The entry below describes one T cell receptor (beta chain). Germline values: CDR1 MNHEY, CDR2 SVGAGI. Trimming left V 1 base short and J 0 bases short, with 9 bases between. CDR3 size: 15 residues. This entry is derived from a study of T cell responses to AZD1222 COVID-19 vaccine. TCRdb's copy holds only in-frame clones and misses some; the assay was immunoSEQ multiplex PCR. The sample has around 140,000 clones, around 92% seen once. The source material was peripheral blood, sampled after recovery from COVID-19. The TCR originated in an adult who had recovered from COVID-19. V is TRBV6-5 and J is TRBJ2-5; tentative D call: TRBD2 (5 bases). The CDR3 DNA is TGTGCCAGCAGTTACTGGAGGCAGGACCAAGAGACCCAGTACTTC. Amino acid sequence: CASSYWRQDQETQYF.